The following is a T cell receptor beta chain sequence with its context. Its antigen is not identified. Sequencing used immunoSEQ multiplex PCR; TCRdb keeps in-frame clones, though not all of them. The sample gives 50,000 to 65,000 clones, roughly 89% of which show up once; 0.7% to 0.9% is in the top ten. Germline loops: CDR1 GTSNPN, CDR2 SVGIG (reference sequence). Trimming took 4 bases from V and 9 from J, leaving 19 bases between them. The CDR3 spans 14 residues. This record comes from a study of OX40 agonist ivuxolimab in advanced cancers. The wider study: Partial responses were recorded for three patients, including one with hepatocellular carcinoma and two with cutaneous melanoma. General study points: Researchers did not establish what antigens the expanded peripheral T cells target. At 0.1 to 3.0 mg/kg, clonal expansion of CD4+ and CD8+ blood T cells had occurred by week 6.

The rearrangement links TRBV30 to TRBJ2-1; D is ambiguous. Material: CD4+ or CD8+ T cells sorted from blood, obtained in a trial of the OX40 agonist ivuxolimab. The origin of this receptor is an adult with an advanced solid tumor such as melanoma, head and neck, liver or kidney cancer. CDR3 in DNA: TGTGCCTGGACCTTCCCCCCCGGGTTGGGTGAGCAGTTCTTC. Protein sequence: CAWTFPPGLGEQFF.